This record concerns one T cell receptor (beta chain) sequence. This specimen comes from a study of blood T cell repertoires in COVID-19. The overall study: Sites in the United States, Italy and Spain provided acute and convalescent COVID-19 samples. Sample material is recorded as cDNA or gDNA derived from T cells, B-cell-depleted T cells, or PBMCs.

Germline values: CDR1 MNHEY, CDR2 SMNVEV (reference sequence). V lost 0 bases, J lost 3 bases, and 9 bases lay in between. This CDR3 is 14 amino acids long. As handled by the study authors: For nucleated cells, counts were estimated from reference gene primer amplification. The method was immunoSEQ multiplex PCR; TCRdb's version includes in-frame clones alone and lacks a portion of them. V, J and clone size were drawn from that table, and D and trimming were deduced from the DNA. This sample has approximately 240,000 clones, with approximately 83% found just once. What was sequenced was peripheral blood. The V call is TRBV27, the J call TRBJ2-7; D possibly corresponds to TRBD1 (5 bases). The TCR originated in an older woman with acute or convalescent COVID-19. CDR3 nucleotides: TGTGCCAGCAGTTTATCCGCAGGGTACTACGAGCAGTACTTC. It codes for CASSLSAGYYEQYF.